Included here is one T cell receptor (beta chain) sequence, with context. Its antigen is currently unknown. The ends were cut back, 0 bases at V and 2 bases at J, with 15 bases in the middle. The germline gives CDR1 LGHNA, CDR2 YSLEER. CDR3 length: 17 amino acids. These data come from a study of shared clonotypes between healthy human individuals. Findings and limits, study-wide: It was expected that sequencing depth would affect clonotype sharing among donors. When compared with the clonotypes that were shared by all four sorted-subset donors, the non-shared clonotypes turned out to have lower generation probabilities.

Cells designated naive CD8 were CD45RO-negative and were positively selected for CCR7, with terminally differentiated effector memory CD45RA+ cells excluded. The donors were all Caucasian adults (living in Nashville, Tennessee). At the deep level, the assay was run. Sequencing was performed with immunoSEQ multiplex PCR; in TCRdb, only in-frame clones are kept and a portion is missing. The table has around 2.1 million clones, 90% to 95% seen once. The sequencing input was naive CD8+ T cells from PBMCs. The genes are TRBV4-3 and TRBJ2-3, with a tentative D call TRBD2 (6 bases). This clonotype was sampled from a man younger than 35 in good health. Some clones in this sample may be carry-over from other donors' samples. The CDR3 bases are TGCGCCAGCAGCCAAGATACTACAGTAGCGGACACAGATACGCAGTATTTT. It encodes CASSQDTTVADTDTQYF.